This entry lists 32 T cell receptor beta chains sequenced from one sample in a study of T cell responses to AZD1222 COVID-19 vaccine. Generated by immunoSEQ multiplex PCR, the TCRdb table keeps only in-frame clones and is missing some. Counted here are about 200,000 clones, more than 85% occurring once; the ten biggest clones make up around 3.7%. Sequencing used peripheral blood, obtained 28 days after the second AZD1222 dose. The receptors shown here come from an adult who received the AZD1222 COVID-19 vaccine.

The chain links TRBV5-1 to TRBJ2-1, with 13 bases aligning to TRBD2. Trimming took 5 bases from V and 0 from J; bases not matched to a gene: 11. From germline, CDR1 is SGHRS and CDR2 YFSETQ. The CDR3 loop spans 19 amino acids. The CDR3: CASRESGLAGPHSYNEQFF. CDR3 coding DNA: TGCGCCAGCAGGGAGTCGGGACTAGCGGGACCCCACTCCTACAATGAGCAGTTCTTC.

J is TRBJ2-1 and V is TRBV2; D perhaps matches TRBD1 (6 bases). Germline lookup yields CDR1 SNHLY and CDR2 FYNNEI. The CDR3 covers 16 residues. V lost 6 bases to trimming and J lost 5 bases, with 20 bases between them. The CDR3: CASRRGGWGLDNEQFF. Written as DNA, the CDR3 is TGTGCCAGCAGGAGAGGGGGATGGGGGCTTGACAATGAGCAGTTCTTC.

The chain is built from TRBV5-1 and TRBJ1-2, with TRBD1 as a possible D gene (6 bases). The germline V and J ends were trimmed by 3 bases and 2 bases, with 14 bases remaining between them. The CDR3 runs 15 residues. Germline CDR1 reads SGHRS; CDR2 reads YFSETQ. As DNA, the CDR3 is TGCGCCAGCAGCTACCAGACAGGTGTGAACTATGGCTACACCTTC. The encoded protein is CASSYQTGVNYGYTF.

This clone showed up just once. The V call is TRBV12-3 or TRBV12-4, the J call TRBJ2-1, with TRBD2 matching over 9 bases. V lost 1 base, J lost 12 bases, and 1 base stayed unmatched. This CDR3 spans 12 amino acids. In DNA form, the CDR3 reads TGTGCCAGCAGTTTAGTGCGGGAGGGGCAGTTCTTC. It codes for CASSLVREGQFF.

With respect to this clone: Other nucleotide sequences from this sample produce the same CDR3. This chain connects TRBV3-1 (or the pseudogene TRBV3-2) to TRBJ2-1, with TRBD2 identical over 10 bases. This CDR3 is built from 16 residues. Per the germline V gene, CDR1 is LGHDT and CDR2 is YNNKEL (reference sequence). Unmatched junction bases numbered 3, after V lost 1 base and J lost 3 bases. This CDR3 reads CASSQGLAGIYNEQFF. The CDR3 DNA reads as TGTGCCAGCAGCCAAGGACTAGCGGGTATCTACAATGAGCAGTTCTTC.

This chain joins TRBV9 and TRBJ1-2; no clear D. V was shortened by 5 bases and J by 4 bases, with 9 bases between the two germline ends. This CDR3 region has 12 residues. Germline CDR1 and CDR2: SGDLS and YYNGEE. The CDR3 here is CASSSGSYGYTF. The CDR3 DNA reads TGTGCCAGCAGTTCGGGAAGCTATGGCTACACCTTC.

The chain has TRBV2 and TRBJ2-2, with 9 positions matching TRBD2. The CDR3 consists of 15 residues. After removal of 8 bases from V and 5 bases from J, the junction contained 9 bases not matched to a gene. In germline, CDR1 is SNHLY, CDR2 FYNNEI. The CDR3 DNA reads as TGTGCCAGCGCCAGCTCTAGCGGGAAGACCGGGGAGCTGTTTTTT. It translates to CASASSSGKTGELFF.

The rearrangement joins TRBV19 to TRBJ1-5, with unresolved D. Per the germline V gene, CDR1 is LNHDA and CDR2 is SQIVND (reference sequence). CDR3 length equals 17 residues. With 1 base removed from V and 1 base from J, the gap between germline ends came to 14 bases. This CDR3 is CASSIVPPNLSNQPQHF. As DNA, the CDR3 is TGTGCCAGTAGTATAGTCCCACCGAACCTAAGCAATCAGCCCCAGCATTTT.

The chain recombines TRBV2 with TRBJ2-7; the D is unclear. Trimming cost V 2 bases and J 5 bases, with 10 bases left between them. The CDR3 runs 13 residues. The germline gives CDR1 SNHLY, CDR2 FYNNEI. As DNA, the CDR3 is TGTGCCAGCAGTGAACCTGCTAGTCACGAGCAGTACTTC. Translated, it gives CASSEPASHEQYF.

In its sample, this clone was seen once. V and J are TRBV3-1 (or the pseudogene TRBV3-2) and TRBJ1-6; D is perhaps TRBD1 (5 bases). The germline V and J ends were trimmed by 1 base and 5 bases, with 9 bases remaining between them. This CDR3 is 15 amino acids long. Germline V lookup: CDR1 LGHDT, CDR2 YNNKEL (reference sequence). The CDR3 DNA reads as TGTGCCAGCAGCCAAGTCAGGGCGAATAATTCACCCCTCCACTTT. This sequence encodes CASSQVRANNSPLHF.

V gene TRBV18 combines with J gene TRBJ2-5; possibly TRBD1 or TRBD2 for D (5 bases each). Trimming shortened V by 3 bases and J by 5 bases, and 10 bases separated the two germline ends. The CDR3 is made up of 13 amino acids. CDR1 and CDR2 (germline): KGHSH, LQKENI. CDR3 loop: CASSPGVWETQYF. The CDR3 bases are TGTGCCAGCTCACCGGGGGTTTGGGAGACCCAGTACTTC.

The CDR3 protein is CASSVKVLYGYTF. CDR3 DNA: TGTGCCAGCAGTGTGAAGGTTCTCTATGGCTACACCTTC. The chain links TRBV2 to TRBJ1-2; D unresolved. Germline V gene lookup returns CDR1 SNHLY and CDR2 FYNNEI. This CDR3 has 13 residues. Deletions cut 4 bases from V and 4 bases from J, with 10 bases between.

V usage is TRBV20-1 and J usage is TRBJ2-7; 10 nucleotides align to TRBD2. Germline CDR1 DFQATT, CDR2 SNEGSKA (reference sequence). The trim removed 3 bases at V and 3 bases at J, leaving 5 bases unmatched. The CDR3 is 14 amino acids. CDR3: CSASRASGSYEQYF. The CDR3 DNA follows: TGCAGTGCTAGTAGGGCTAGCGGGAGCTACGAGCAGTACTTC.

The V call is TRBV18, the J call TRBJ2-5, with TRBD2 as a possible D gene (6 bases). V dropped 6 bases and J dropped 2 bases, with 10 bases sitting between them. Germline V gives CDR1 KGHSH, CDR2 LQKENI. CDR3 length equals 13 residues. The CDR3: CASSPEGQETQYF. For the CDR3, the DNA is TGTGCCAGCTCCCCGGAGGGACAAGAGACCCAGTACTTC.

V is TRBV9 and J is TRBJ2-3; tentative D call: TRBD2 (5 bases). Looked up from germline, CDR1 is SGDLS and CDR2 is YYNGEE. This CDR3 spans 16 amino acids. Trimming pared 1 base from V and 0 bases from J, leaving 12 bases between. The CDR3 DNA reads as TGTGCCAGCAGCGTAATCTACGGCGGGAGCACAGATACGCAGTATTTT. It is translated as CASSVIYGGSTDTQYF.

This chain connects TRBV25-1 to TRBJ1-6, with TRBD1 matching over 7 bases. This CDR3 has 17 residues. The V and J ends lost 1 base and 6 bases, in that order; junction bases with no gene match: 9. Germline loops: CDR1 MGHDK, CDR2 SYGVNS. The CDR3 loop reads CASSELREGASNSPLHF. CDR3 sequence (DNA): TGTGCCAGCAGTGAATTGAGGGAGGGGGCGAGTAATTCACCCCTCCACTTT.

The chain uses TRBV28 and TRBJ2-5; 11 nucleotides match TRBD2. CDR1 is MDHEN and CDR2 is SYDVKM in the germline V gene. This CDR3 spans 17 amino acids. The ends lost 3 bases at V and 2 bases at J; junction bases unmatched: 8. The CDR3 loop reads CASSFAASGRRQETQYF. The CDR3 nucleotides are TGTGCCAGCAGTTTTGCGGCTAGCGGGAGGCGGCAAGAGACCCAGTACTTC. Complete variable domain (other parts from reference TRBV28 and TRBJ2-5): DVKVTQSSRYLVKRTGEKVFLECVQDMDHENMFWYRQDPGLGLRLIYFSYDVKMKEKGDIPEGYSVSREKKERFSLILESASTNQTSMYLCASSFAASGRRQETQYFGPGTRLLVL.

This clone is a singleton in its sample. V is TRBV7-2 and J is TRBJ2-7; 7 nucleotides align to TRBD2. The germline CDR1 and CDR2 sequences are SGHTA and FQGNSA. J lost 0 bases, V lost 1 base, and 3 bases had no gene match. This CDR3 contains 15 residues. CDR3 sequence reads: CASSLVGGSSYEQYF. The CDR3, as DNA: TGTGCCAGCAGCTTAGTAGGCGGGAGCTCCTACGAGCAGTACTTC.

The sample holds one count of this clone. The V and J genes are TRBV29-1 and TRBJ1-1, with D perhaps matching TRBD1 (5 bases). The CDR3 has 13 amino acids. Germline V lookup: CDR1 SQVTM, CDR2 ANQGSEA. Trimming cost V 7 bases and J 5 bases, with 17 bases left between them. Here the CDR3 DNA reads TGCAGCGCCGGGGCAGGGCCACGGACTGAAGCTTTCTTT. It specifies CSAGAGPRTEAFF.

This rearrangement joins TRBV10-3 to TRBJ1-4; possibly TRBD1 for D (6 bases). V lost 2 bases, J lost 0 bases, and 10 bases lay in between. Germline CDR1 ENHRY, CDR2 SYGVKD. The CDR3 covers 16 residues. CDR3 bases: TGTGCCATCAGTGAGGGGACATTAGCAACTAATGAAAAACTGTTTTTT. This gives the protein CAISEGTLATNEKLFF.

J is TRBJ2-7 and V is TRBV5-6; D is ambiguous. Germline V lookup: CDR1 SGHDT, CDR2 YYEEEE. There are 14 residues in the CDR3. Trimming cost V 2 bases and J 2 bases, with 11 bases left between them. The CDR3 reads CASSFFGPTYEQYF. For the CDR3, the DNA is TGTGCCAGCAGCTTTTTTGGGCCTACCTACGAGCAGTACTTC.

The rearrangement joins TRBV24-1 to TRBJ1-1; D is undetermined. Looked up from germline, CDR1 is KGHDR and CDR2 is SFDVKD. The CDR3 has 14 residues. Between the trimmed V and J ends, which lost 3 bases and 1 base, there was a span of 8 bases. The CDR3 sequence: CATSDNTKNTEAFF. The DNA of the CDR3 is TGTGCCACCAGTGATAACACGAAGAACACTGAAGCTTTCTTT.

To note about this clone: The sample contains more than one DNA sequence encoding this CDR3. The V gene is TRBV7-3, the J gene TRBJ1-1; 8 bases agree with TRBD1. CDR3 length equals 14 residues. Trimming removed 5 bases from V and 1 base from J; junction bases left unmatched: 3. Germline-derived CDR1 and CDR2 are SGHTA and FQGTGA. The chain's CDR3 is CASSLTGGNTEAFF. Here the CDR3 DNA reads TGTGCCAGCAGCCTCACAGGGGGGAACACTGAAGCTTTCTTT.

The rearrangement joins TRBV3-1 (or the pseudogene TRBV3-2) to TRBJ2-7; D ambiguous. Trimming took 4 bases from V and 2 from J, leaving 12 bases between them. Looked up from germline, CDR1 is LGHDT and CDR2 is YNNKEL (reference sequence). The CDR3 consists of 14 residues. CDR3 in DNA: TGTGCCAGCAGCCCCAGAGACGGCCCCTACGAGCAGTACTTC. It codes for CASSPRDGPYEQYF.

The rearrangement links TRBV14 to TRBJ2-3, with D perhaps given as TRBD1 or TRBD2 (5 bases each). The CDR3 covers 15 residues. V lost 0 bases, J lost 0 bases, and 7 bases lay in between. Germline V gene lookup returns CDR1 SGHDN and CDR2 FVKESK. CDR3 in DNA: TGTGCCAGCAGCCAAGATGGGGACAGCACAGATACGCAGTATTTT. Protein: CASSQDGDSTDTQYF.

The chain joins TRBV6-5 to TRBJ1-6; TRBD1 might be the D (5 bases). CDR1 is MNHEY and CDR2 is SVGAGI in the germline V gene. The CDR3 runs to 14 residues. Trimming cost V 5 bases and J 8 bases, with 13 bases left between them. Here the CDR3 DNA reads TGTGCCAGCAGTCTCAGGGTAGGGGATTCACCCCTCCACTTT. Encoded protein: CASSLRVGDSPLHF.

The rearrangement uses TRBV7-9 and TRBJ2-7, with D possibly matching TRBD1 (7 bases). The germline V gene encodes CDR1 SEHNR and CDR2 FQNEAQ (reference sequence). The CDR3 is 13 amino acids. The ends were cut back, 9 bases at V and 1 base at J, with 13 bases in the middle. In DNA form, the CDR3 reads TGTGCCAGTCGGGGGACAGTTTCCTACGAGCAGTACTTC. Its translation: CASRGTVSYEQYF.

This clone was counted a single time. The rearrangement uses TRBV6-5 and TRBJ1-1; D possibly corresponds to TRBD1 (6 bases). The germline CDR1 and CDR2 sequences are MNHEY and SVGAGI. CDR3 length: 15 residues. The V gene lost 2 bases and the J gene lost 1 base, with 11 bases spanning the gap. This chain's CDR3 is CASSYRMGQNTEAFF. CDR3 in DNA: TGTGCCAGCAGTTACAGAATGGGACAGAACACTGAAGCTTTCTTT.

The chain couples TRBV27 to TRBJ2-3; possibly TRBD2 for D (6 bases). V was clipped by 4 bases and J by 1 base, with 12 bases between them. Germline values: CDR1 MNHEY, CDR2 SMNVEV (reference sequence). This CDR3 comprises 15 residues. CDR3 bases: TGTGCCAGCAGTTCGGGGCCGGGGGGCACAGATACGCAGTATTTT. Translating it yields CASSSGPGGTDTQYF.

The chain links TRBV20-1 to TRBJ2-1, with 9 nucleotides matching TRBD1. V lost 5 bases to trimming and J lost 12 bases; unmatched junction nucleotides: 5. The germline CDR1 and CDR2 sequences are DFQATT and SNEGSKA (reference sequence). CDR3 length: 11 amino acids. The CDR3 reads CSAVDRGRQFF. DNA of the CDR3: TGCAGTGCTGTCGACAGGGGGAGGCAGTTCTTC.

The V and J genes are TRBV7-3 and TRBJ1-2; possible D gene TRBD1, 5 bases. V was shortened by 2 bases and J by 5 bases, with 15 bases between the two germline ends. Per the germline V gene, CDR1 is SGHTA and CDR2 is FQGTGA. This CDR3 has 15 residues. The CDR3 sequence is CASSLWRERGYGYTF. The DNA for the CDR3 is TGTGCCAGCAGCTTATGGCGGGAGAGGGGTTATGGCTACACCTTC.

J is TRBJ2-2 and V is TRBV27, with TRBD2 identical over 16 bases. Trimming removed 3 bases from V and 7 bases from J; junction bases left unmatched: 11. CDR1 MNHEY and CDR2 SMNVEV come from the germline V gene (reference sequence). This CDR3 region has 19 residues. The chain's CDR3 is CASSFPKPGLAGGVGELFF. Here the CDR3 DNA reads TGTGCCAGCAGTTTCCCAAAACCGGGACTAGCGGGAGGGGTCGGGGAGCTGTTTTTT.